This TCR beta chain appears in the sequencing data of a study of T cell clonotyping in hematopoietic cell transplantation. The count of this clone is one. The CDR3 totals 12 residues. From germline, CDR1 is ENHRY and CDR2 SYGVKD. The V gene lost 6 bases and the J gene lost 7 bases, with 12 bases spanning the gap. Sequencing was performed with immunoSEQ multiplex PCR; in TCRdb, only in-frame clones are kept and a portion is missing. The sample yields 4,500 to 5,000 clones, about 92% seen once. This chain links TRBV10-3 with TRBJ2-5; a weak D match, TRBD2 (6 bases). The clonotype was recovered from a man between 40 and 49 years old in good health. Some clones in this sample may be carry-over from other donors' samples. Sequencing was carried out using peripheral blood mononuclear cells. Here the CDR3 reads CAISGTEGTQYF. CDR3 bases: TGTGCCATCAGCGGGACGGAGGGGACCCAGTACTTC.